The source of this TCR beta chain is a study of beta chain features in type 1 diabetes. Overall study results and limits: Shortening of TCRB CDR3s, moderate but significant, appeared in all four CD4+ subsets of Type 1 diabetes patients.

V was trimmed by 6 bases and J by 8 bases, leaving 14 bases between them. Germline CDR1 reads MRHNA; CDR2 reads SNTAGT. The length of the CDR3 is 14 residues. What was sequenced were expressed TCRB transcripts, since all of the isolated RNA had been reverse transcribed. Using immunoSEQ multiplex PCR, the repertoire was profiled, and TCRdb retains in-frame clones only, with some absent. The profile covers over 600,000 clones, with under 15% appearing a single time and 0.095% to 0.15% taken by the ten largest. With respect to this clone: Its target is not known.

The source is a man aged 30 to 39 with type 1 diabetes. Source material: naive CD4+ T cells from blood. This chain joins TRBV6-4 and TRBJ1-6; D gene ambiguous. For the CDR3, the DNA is TGTGCCAGCAGCCCGGGAGCTGGAGATTCACCCCTCCACTTT. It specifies CASSPGAGDSPLHF.